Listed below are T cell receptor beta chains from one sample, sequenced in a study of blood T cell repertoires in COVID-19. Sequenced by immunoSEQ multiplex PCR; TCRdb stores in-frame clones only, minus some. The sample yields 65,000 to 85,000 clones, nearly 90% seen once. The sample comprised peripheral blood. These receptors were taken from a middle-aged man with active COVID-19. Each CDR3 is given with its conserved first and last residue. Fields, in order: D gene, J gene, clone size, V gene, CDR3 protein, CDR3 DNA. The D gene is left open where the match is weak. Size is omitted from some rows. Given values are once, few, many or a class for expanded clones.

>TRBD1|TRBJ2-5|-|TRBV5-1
CASSWGTARQETQYF
TGCGCCAGCAGCTGGGGGACAGCCCGACAAGAGACCCAGTACTTC
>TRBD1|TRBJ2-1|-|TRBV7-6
CASSDRGRGNEQFF
TGTGCCAGCAGCGACAGGGGGCGAGGCAATGAGCAGTTCTTC
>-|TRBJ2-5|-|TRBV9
CASSVDRETQYF
TGTGCCAGCAGCGTAGACCGGGAGACCCAGTACTTC
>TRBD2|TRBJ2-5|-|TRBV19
CASSGGIGTSGETQYF
TGTGCCAGTAGTGGCGGGATCGGGACTAGCGGTGAGACCCAGTACTTC
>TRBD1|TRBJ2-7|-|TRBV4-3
CASSQGDLRDRVYEQYF
TGCGCCAGCAGCCAAGGCGACCTGCGGGACAGGGTCTACGAGCAGTACTTC
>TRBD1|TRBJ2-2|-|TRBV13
CASSPGQGRTGELFF
TGTGCCAGCAGCCCTGGACAGGGGAGGACCGGGGAGCTGTTTTTT
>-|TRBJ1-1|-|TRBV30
CAWSVQTGTEAFF
TGTGCCTGGAGTGTACAAACGGGCACTGAAGCTTTCTTT
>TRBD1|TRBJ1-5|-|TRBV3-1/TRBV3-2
CASSQTGGGQPQHF
TGTGCCAGCAGCCAGACAGGGGGGGGTCAGCCCCAGCATTTT
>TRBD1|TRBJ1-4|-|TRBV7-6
CASSLGQGREKLFF
TGTGCCAGCAGCTTGGGACAGGGGCGGGAAAAACTGTTTTTT
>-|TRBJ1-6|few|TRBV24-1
CATRQGDPNSPLHF
TGTGCCACCAGGCAGGGTGATCCTAATTCACCCCTCCACTTT
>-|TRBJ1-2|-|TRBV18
CASSPGASYGYTF
TGTGCCAGCTCACCTGGAGCCTCATATGGCTACACCTTC
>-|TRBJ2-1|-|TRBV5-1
CASSLPLAGNEQFF
TGCGCCAGCAGCTTGCCCCTTGCGGGTAATGAGCAGTTCTTC
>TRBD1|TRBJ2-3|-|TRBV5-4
CASSHRGRGSTDTQYF
TGTGCCAGCAGCCACAGGGGTCGGGGATCCACAGATACGCAGTATTTT
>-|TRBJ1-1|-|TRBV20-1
CSASLGTPEAFF
TGCAGTGCTAGTTTGGGCACCCCTGAAGCTTTCTTT
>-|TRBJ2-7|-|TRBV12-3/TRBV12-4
CASSLGQSYEQYF
TGTGCCAGCAGTTTAGGGCAGTCCTACGAGCAGTACTTC
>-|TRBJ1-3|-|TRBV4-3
CASSQDQNTRGNTIYF
TGCGCCAGCAGCCAAGATCAAAATACCAGAGGAAACACCATATATTTT
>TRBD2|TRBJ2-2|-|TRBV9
CASSVGRGLAGPSTGELFF
TGTGCCAGCAGCGTAGGAAGAGGACTAGCGGGGCCTTCCACCGGGGAGCTGTTTTTT
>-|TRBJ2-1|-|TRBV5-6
CASSPYTRGGWEYNEQFF
TGTGCCAGCAGCCCCTATACCAGAGGCGGGTGGGAATACAATGAGCAGTTCTTC
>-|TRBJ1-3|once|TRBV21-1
CASSKASGAPGNTIYF
TGTGCCAGCAGCAAAGCAAGCGGCGCTCCTGGAAACACCATATATTTT
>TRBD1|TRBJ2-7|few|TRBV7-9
CASSPGTEPYEQYF
TGTGCCAGCAGCCCTGGGACAGAGCCCTACGAGCAGTACTTC
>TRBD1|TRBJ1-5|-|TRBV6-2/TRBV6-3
CASSSRQGRGSQHF
TGTGCCAGCAGTTCGAGACAGGGCCGCGGGTCCCAGCATTTT
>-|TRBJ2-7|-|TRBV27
CASSAEDNPVPYEQYF
TGTGCCAGCAGTGCCGAGGACAACCCGGTGCCCTACGAGCAGTACTTC
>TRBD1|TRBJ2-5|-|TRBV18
CASSPGQGRESGETQYF
TGTGCCAGCTCACCGGGACAGGGTCGGGAATCGGGGGAGACCCAGTACTTC
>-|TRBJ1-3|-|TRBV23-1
CASSLSTIYF
TGCGCCAGCAGTCTGAGTACCATATATTTT
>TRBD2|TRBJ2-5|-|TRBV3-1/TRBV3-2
CASSQDSRLALTKETQYF
TGTGCCAGCAGCCAAGATTCCCGACTAGCCCTAACAAAAGAGACCCAGTACTTC
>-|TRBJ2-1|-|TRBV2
CASRGETGVGNEQFF
TGTGCCAGCAGGGGAGAGACAGGAGTCGGCAATGAGCAGTTCTTC
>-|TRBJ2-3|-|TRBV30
CAWRGAGTDTQYF
TGTGCCTGGAGGGGGGCAGGCACAGATACGCAGTATTTT
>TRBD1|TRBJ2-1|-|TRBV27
CASSPGQGGYEQFF
TGTGCCAGCAGCCCGGGACAGGGGGGTTATGAGCAGTTCTTC
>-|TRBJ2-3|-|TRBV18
CASSPGTPTDTQYF
TGTGCCAGCTCACCCGGGACTCCCACAGATACGCAGTATTTT
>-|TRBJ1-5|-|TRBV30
CAWSVLLNQPQHF
TGTGCCTGGAGTGTACTCCTCAATCAGCCCCAGCATTTT
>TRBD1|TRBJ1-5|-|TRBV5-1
CASSPGTGSPGGNQPQHF
TGCGCCAGCAGCCCAGGGACAGGGTCGCCTGGGGGCAATCAGCCCCAGCATTTT
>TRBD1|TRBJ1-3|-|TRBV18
CASSPLTRTGTGNTIYF
TGTGCCAGCTCACCACTGACTAGGACAGGGACTGGAAACACCATATATTTT
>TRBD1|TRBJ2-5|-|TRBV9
CASSLGREQGAKTQYF
TGTGCCAGCAGCCTAGGTAGGGAACAGGGGGCGAAGACCCAGTACTTC
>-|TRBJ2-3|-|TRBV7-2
CASSDTGFYTDTQYF
TGTGCCAGCAGCGATACAGGGTTTTATACAGATACGCAGTATTTT
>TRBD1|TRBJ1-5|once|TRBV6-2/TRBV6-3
CASSQGQTNQPQHF
TGTGCCAGCAGCCAGGGACAGACTAATCAGCCCCAGCATTTT
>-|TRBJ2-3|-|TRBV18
CASSWETDTQYF
TGTGCCAGCTCATGGGAGACAGATACGCAGTATTTT
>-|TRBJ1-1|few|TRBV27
CATSQGLNTEAFF
TGTGCCACCTCACAGGGCTTGAACACTGAAGCTTTCTTT
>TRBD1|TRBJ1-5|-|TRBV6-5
CASSTRQGAQPQHF
TGTGCCAGCAGTACAAGACAGGGAGCTCAGCCCCAGCATTTT
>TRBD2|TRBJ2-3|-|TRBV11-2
CASSFSGESTDTQYF
TGTGCCAGCAGCTTTAGCGGGGAAAGCACAGATACGCAGTATTTT
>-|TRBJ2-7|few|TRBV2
CASSEALQGNEQYF
TGTGCCAGCAGTGAAGCGCTTCAGGGTAACGAGCAGTACTTC
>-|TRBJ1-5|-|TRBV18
CASSPTSTDQPQHF
TGTGCCAGCTCACCAACATCGACAGATCAGCCCCAGCATTTT
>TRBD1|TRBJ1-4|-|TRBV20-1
CSARDREKLFF
TGCAGTGCTAGGGACAGGGAAAAACTGTTTTTT
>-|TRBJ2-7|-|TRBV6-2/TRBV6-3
CASSYSEGRGSNHEQYF
TGTGCCAGCAGTTACTCGGAGGGGCGCGGATCGAACCACGAGCAGTACTTC
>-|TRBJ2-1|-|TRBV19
CASSTSSYNEQFF
TGTGCCAGTAGTACTAGCTCCTACAATGAGCAGTTCTTC
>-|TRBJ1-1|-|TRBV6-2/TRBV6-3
CASSYSSKEAFF
TGTGCCAGCAGTTACTCTAGTAAAGAAGCTTTCTTT
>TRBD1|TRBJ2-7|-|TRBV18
CASSVGQVGEQYF
TGTGCCAGCTCCGTTGGACAGGTAGGGGAGCAGTACTTC
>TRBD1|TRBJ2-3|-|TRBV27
CASSFSQGVTDTQYF
TGTGCCAGCAGTTTCAGTCAGGGGGTCACAGATACGCAGTATTTT
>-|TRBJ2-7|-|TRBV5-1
CASRLQDIAYEQYF
TGCGCCAGCAGGCTCCAGGACATCGCCTACGAGCAGTACTTC
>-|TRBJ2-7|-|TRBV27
CASSLTGGVIYEQYF
TGTGCCAGCAGTTTAACTGGCGGGGTCATCTACGAGCAGTACTTC
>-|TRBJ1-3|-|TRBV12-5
CASAFDTYSGNTIYF
TGTGCTAGTGCCTTTGACACTTACTCTGGAAACACCATATATTTT